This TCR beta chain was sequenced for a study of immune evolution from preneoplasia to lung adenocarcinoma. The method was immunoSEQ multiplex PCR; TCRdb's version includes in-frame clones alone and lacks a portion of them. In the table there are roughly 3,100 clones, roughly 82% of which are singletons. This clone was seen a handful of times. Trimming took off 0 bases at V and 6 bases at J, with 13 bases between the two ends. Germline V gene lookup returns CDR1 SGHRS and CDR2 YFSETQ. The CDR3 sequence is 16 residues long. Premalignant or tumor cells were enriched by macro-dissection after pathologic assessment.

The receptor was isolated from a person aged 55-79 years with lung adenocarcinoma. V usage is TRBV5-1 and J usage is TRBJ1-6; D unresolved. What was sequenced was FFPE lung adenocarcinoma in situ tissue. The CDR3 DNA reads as TGCGCCAGCAGCTTGGAAACAGCTACTTTTAATTCACCCCTCCACTTT. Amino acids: CASSLETATFNSPLHF.